This T cell receptor (beta chain) was recovered during a study of monozygotic twins with inflammatory bowel disease. General study points: Discordant twins had repertoire similarity that did not differ from that of concordant twins, possibly from limited power. The sharing of clonotypes with others was lower in IBD patients than in healthy twins, especially with disease activity.

Germline V gene lookup returns CDR1 SGHDT and CDR2 YYEEEE. The CDR3 length is 14 residues. Comment on this clonotype: Antigen: not known.

Via template switching, UMIs carrying a 6-nucleotide sample barcode were introduced. TCRdb re-called the 5' RACE reads, yielding one record per CDR3 amino acid sequence without DNA. The sample's table shows some 330,000 distinct CDR3 sequences. This chain joins TRBV5-6 and TRBJ2-1; TCRdb calls TRBD2, which cannot be checked without DNA. The specimen sequenced was blood. This TCR derives from a human donor with ulcerative colitis or Crohn's disease, or a healthy co-twin of an affected twin (not recorded which). The CDR3 region is CATLDSGGPNEQFF.